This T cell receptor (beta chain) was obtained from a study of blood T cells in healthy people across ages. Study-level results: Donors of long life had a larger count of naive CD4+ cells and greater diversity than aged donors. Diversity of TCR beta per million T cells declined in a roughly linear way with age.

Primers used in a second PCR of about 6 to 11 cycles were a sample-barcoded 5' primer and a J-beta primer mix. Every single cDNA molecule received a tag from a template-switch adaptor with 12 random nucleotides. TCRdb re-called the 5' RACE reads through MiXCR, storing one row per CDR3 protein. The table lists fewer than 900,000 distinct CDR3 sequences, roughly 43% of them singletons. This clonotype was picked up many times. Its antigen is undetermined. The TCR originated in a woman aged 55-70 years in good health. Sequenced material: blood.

CDR3 nucleotide sequence: TGTGCCAGCAGCCAAGCCGGGTCCTTCTATGGCTACACCTTC. Residues: CASSQAGSFYGYTF. This chain uses TRBV3-1 with TRBJ1-2, with no clear D. The V and J ends lost 1 base and 4 bases respectively, with 10 bases between them. The germline gives CDR1 LGHDT, CDR2 YNNKEL (reference sequence). The CDR3 consists of 14 residues.